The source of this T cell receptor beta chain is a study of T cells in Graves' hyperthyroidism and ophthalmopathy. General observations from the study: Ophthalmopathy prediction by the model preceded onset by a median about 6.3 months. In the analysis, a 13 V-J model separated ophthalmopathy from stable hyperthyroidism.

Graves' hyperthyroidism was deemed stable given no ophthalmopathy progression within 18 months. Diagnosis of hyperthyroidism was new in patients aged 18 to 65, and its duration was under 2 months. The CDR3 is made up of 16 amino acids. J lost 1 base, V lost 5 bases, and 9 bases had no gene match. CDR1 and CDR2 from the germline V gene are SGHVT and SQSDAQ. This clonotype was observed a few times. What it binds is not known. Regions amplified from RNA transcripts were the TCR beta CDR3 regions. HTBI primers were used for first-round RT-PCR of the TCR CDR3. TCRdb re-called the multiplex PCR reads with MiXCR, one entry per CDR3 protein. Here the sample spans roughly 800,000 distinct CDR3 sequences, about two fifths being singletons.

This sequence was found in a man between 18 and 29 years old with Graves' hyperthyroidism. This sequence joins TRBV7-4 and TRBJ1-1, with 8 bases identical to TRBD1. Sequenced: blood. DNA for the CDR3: TGTGCCAGCAGCCACCTCCAGGGGACAGGGAACACTGAAGCTTTCTTT. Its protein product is CASSHLQGTGNTEAFF.